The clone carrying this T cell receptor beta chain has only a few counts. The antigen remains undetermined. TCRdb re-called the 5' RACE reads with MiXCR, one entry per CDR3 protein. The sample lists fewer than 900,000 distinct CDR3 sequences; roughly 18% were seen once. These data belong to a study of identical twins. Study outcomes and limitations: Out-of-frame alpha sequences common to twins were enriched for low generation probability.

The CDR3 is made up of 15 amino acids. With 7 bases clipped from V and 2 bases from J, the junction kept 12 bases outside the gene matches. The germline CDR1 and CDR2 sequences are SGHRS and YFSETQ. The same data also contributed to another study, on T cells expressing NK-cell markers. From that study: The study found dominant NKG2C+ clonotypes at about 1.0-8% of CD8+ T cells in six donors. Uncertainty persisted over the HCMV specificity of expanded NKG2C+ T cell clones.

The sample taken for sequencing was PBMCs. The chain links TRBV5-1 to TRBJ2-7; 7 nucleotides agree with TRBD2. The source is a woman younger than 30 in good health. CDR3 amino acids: CASAFSIGGTYEQYF. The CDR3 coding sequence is TGCGCCAGCGCGTTCTCGATCGGGGGGACCTACGAGCAGTACTTC.